A selection of T cell receptor beta chains follows, all from one sample in a study of beta chain features in type 1 diabetes. Profiled with immunoSEQ multiplex PCR; TCRdb holds only in-frame clones, not every one. The profile covers 160,000 or so clones, with approximately 10% appearing a single time and approximately 0.7% taken by the ten largest. The specimen sequenced was central memory CD4+ T cells from blood. These receptors were obtained from a woman aged 30 to 39 with type 1 diabetes. Each CDR3 is given with its conserved first and last residue. The D gene is left open where the match is weak. Not every row has a clone size; where given, it reads once, few, many or a size class.

J gene	V gene	D gene	clone size	CDR3 DNA	CDR3 protein
TRBJ1-4	TRBV27	NA	NA	TGTGCCAGCAGTTTCCAGGGAGGGAGGGAAAAACTGTTTTTT	CASSFQGGREKLFF
TRBJ2-7	TRBV28	NA	NA	TGTGCCAGCAGTTTAGGGGGACATCAACCGAGCTCCTACGAGCAGTACTTC	CASSLGGHQPSSYEQYF
TRBJ1-2	TRBV6-6	TRBD1	few	TGTGCCAGCAGTACACAGGGGTTCGATGGCTACACCTTC	CASSTQGFDGYTF
TRBJ2-7	TRBV14	TRBD2	few	TGTGCCAGCAGCCAAGAGGGAGGGTCCGACGAGCAGTACTTC	CASSQEGGSDEQYF
TRBJ2-1	TRBV5-1	TRBD1	few	TGCGCCAGCAGCTTGGGTACAGGGGACAATGAGCAGTTCTTC	CASSLGTGDNEQFF
TRBJ2-1	TRBV28	TRBD1	few	TGTGCCAGCAGCTCCACGGGACAGGGAGGGTCCTACAATGAGCAGTTCTTC	CASSSTGQGGSYNEQFF
TRBJ2-2	TRBV18	TRBD1	few	TGTGCCAGCTCACCACAAGCGTACAAGGGGGCTGATACCGGGGAGCTGTTTTTT	CASSPQAYKGADTGELFF
TRBJ2-5	TRBV30	TRBD1	many	TGTGCCTGGAGTGTAGGGACCTGGACAGGGGGCGAAGAGACCCAGTACTTC	CAWSVGTWTGGEETQYF
TRBJ1-1	TRBV2	NA	few	TGTGCCAGCAGCGCCGGACAGAACACTGAAGCTTTCTTT	CASSAGQNTEAFF
TRBJ2-3	TRBV27	NA	few	TGTGCCAGCAGTTTAGACCAGGGTGGAGCAGATACGCAGTATTTT	CASSLDQGGADTQYF
TRBJ2-7	TRBV9	TRBD2	NA	TGTGCCAGCAGCCCACGACTAGCGGGGGCCTCCTACGAGCAGTACTTC	CASSPRLAGASYEQYF
TRBJ2-3	TRBV4-2	NA	NA	TGTGCCAGCAGCCAAGTTGGGCAGGACACAGATACGCAGTATTTT	CASSQVGQDTDTQYF
TRBJ2-5	TRBV30	NA	few	TGTGCCTGGGGTAGGGGTGAGACCCAGTACTTC	CAWGRGETQYF
TRBJ1-2	TRBV20-1	NA	few	TGCAGTGCAGCCGACGGGAAAGACTACACCTTC	CSAADGKDYTF
TRBJ2-7	TRBV30	NA	NA	TGTGCCTGGAGTGTAAAGGACATTTGCTGCGAGCAGTACTTC	CAWSVKDICCEQYF
TRBJ1-2	TRBV9	NA	NA	TGTGCCAGCAGCGTAGACAGGAGCGATGGCTACACCTTC	CASSVDRSDGYTF
TRBJ1-1	TRBV14	NA	NA	TGTGCCAGCAGCTTGACAGTGAACACTGAAGCTTTCTTT	CASSLTVNTEAFF
TRBJ2-1	TRBV5-6	TRBD2	NA	TGTGCCAGCAGCTCGACTAGCGGGAGTAAAAACAATGAGCAGTTCTTC	CASSSTSGSKNNEQFF
TRBJ1-1	TRBV28	TRBD1	NA	TGTGCCAGCAGTTTATGGGGGGCAGGGGGCCTCCTCGAGGCTTTCTTT	CASSLWGAGGLLEAFF
TRBJ1-1	TRBV11-2	NA	NA	TGTGCCAGCAGCCAATACGGGAGCACTGAAGCTTTCTTT	CASSQYGSTEAFF
TRBJ2-1	TRBV7-2	TRBD2	NA	TGTGCCAGCAGCTTGCTAGCGGGATTCTATAATGAGCAGTTCTTC	CASSLLAGFYNEQFF
TRBJ1-3	TRBV2	TRBD1	NA	TGTGCCAGCAGTCCCGGACAGGTTTCTGGAAACACCATATATTTT	CASSPGQVSGNTIYF
TRBJ2-3	TRBV5-4	TRBD2	NA	TGTGCCAGCAGCTTTGACGGGACTAGCGGGAGTAATACGCAGTATTTT	CASSFDGTSGSNTQYF
TRBJ2-5	TRBV30	NA	few	TGTGCCTGGAGTGTAGGGCTAGGGGTGGGGGAGACCCAGTACTTC	CAWSVGLGVGETQYF
TRBJ2-7	TRBV7-6	NA	NA	TGTGCCAGCAGCCCCACAGGGTCCGAGCAGTACTTC	CASSPTGSEQYF
TRBJ2-2	TRBV6-1	TRBD2	few	TGTGCCAGCACTCGCGGGAGAGAGGTCACCGGGGAGCTGTTTTTT	CASTRGREVTGELFF
TRBJ2-2	TRBV29-1	TRBD1	NA	TGCAGCGTGGAAGACAAGGGACAGTCGAACACCGGGGAGCTGTTTTTT	CSVEDKGQSNTGELFF
TRBJ2-7	TRBV7-9	TRBD1	NA	TGTGCCAGCAGCCTGGGACAGGGCCACGAGCAGTACTTC	CASSLGQGHEQYF
TRBJ2-7	TRBV18	TRBD2	NA	TGTGCCAGCTCACCGGGGACTAGCAGACGCTACGAGCAGTACTTC	CASSPGTSRRYEQYF
TRBJ2-7	TRBV7-8	TRBD2	NA	TGTGCCAGCAGCCTCGGGGGACTAGCGGGAGGGTGGTCCTACGAGCAGTACTTC	CASSLGGLAGGWSYEQYF
TRBJ2-6	TRBV5-1	NA	few	TGCGCCAGCAGCCCAGACACCTCTGGGGCCAACGTCCTGACTTTC	CASSPDTSGANVLTF
TRBJ2-1	TRBV11-2	TRBD2	NA	TGTGCCAGCAGCCCGTGGGCTAGCGGGAGGGGGAACAATGAGCAGTTCTTC	CASSPWASGRGNNEQFF
TRBJ1-2	TRBV19	NA	few	TGTGCCAGTAGTATAGCCCCAGGGCACTATGGCTACACCTTC	CASSIAPGHYGYTF
TRBJ2-5	TRBV21-1	NA	NA	TGTGCCAGCAGCAAAGTAAGGGGCGGGAGGGCCCCCGAGACCCAGTACTTC	CASSKVRGGRAPETQYF
TRBJ2-3	TRBV29-1	NA	few	TGCAGCGTTGAGTCTAGCGGCACAGATACGCAGTATTTT	CSVESSGTDTQYF
TRBJ2-3	TRBV9	NA	NA	TGTGCCAGCAGCGTAGGTGTAGCCTCGGGACACACAGATACGCAGTATTTT	CASSVGVASGHTDTQYF
TRBJ2-5	TRBV5-1	TRBD2	NA	TGCGCCAGCAGCTTTAGCGGGATGTACCAAGAGACCCAGTACTTC	CASSFSGMYQETQYF
TRBJ2-1	TRBV4-2	TRBD2	few	TGTGCCAGCAGCCAACAAGTAGCAAAAGCGGGAAACGGGGATGAGCAGTTCTTC	CASSQQVAKAGNGDEQFF
TRBJ2-7	TRBV28	NA	NA	TGTGCCAGCAGTCGGGATAGCGGCTACGAGCAGTACTTC	CASSRDSGYEQYF
TRBJ1-3	TRBV30	NA	NA	TGTGCCTGGAGTGTACAGACTGGAAACACCATATATTTT	CAWSVQTGNTIYF
TRBJ2-3	TRBV5-1	TRBD2	few	TGCGCCAGCAGCCTAGCCCAGCGGGGGACAGATACGCAGTATTTT	CASSLAQRGTDTQYF
TRBJ2-1	TRBV5-4	TRBD1	NA	TGTGCCAGCAGCCTAGGACAGGGGGCTAGGAATGAGCAGTTCTTC	CASSLGQGARNEQFF
TRBJ1-1	TRBV15	NA	few	TGTGCCACCAGCACCAGGATTCCCATGAACACTGAAGCTTTCTTT	CATSTRIPMNTEAFF
TRBJ2-5	TRBV2	TRBD1	few	TGTGCCAGCAAAAAGGACAGGGGAGAGACCCAGTACTTC	CASKKDRGETQYF
TRBJ2-2	TRBV7-3	NA	NA	TGTGCCAGCAGCTCCCCCGGTTTTCCTTCGGTCGGGGAGCTGTTTTTT	CASSSPGFPSVGELFF
TRBJ1-2	TRBV7-8	TRBD1	NA	TGTGCCAGCAGCTGGGGACAGGTCCCCGTTATCACCTTC	CASSWGQVPVITF
TRBJ1-1	TRBV9	TRBD1	NA	TGTGCCAGCAGCGTAGCTGGACAGGGGGGGTCTGAAGCTTTCTTT	CASSVAGQGGSEAFF
TRBJ1-2	TRBV25-1	NA	few	TGTGCCAGCAGTGGTAAGACAGGCGACTATGGCTACACCTTC	CASSGKTGDYGYTF
TRBJ2-7	TRBV4-2	TRBD2	few	TGTGCCAGCAGCTCTATGCCGGGACTAGCCTTC	CASSSMPGLAF
TRBJ2-7	TRBV7-2	NA	NA	TGTGCCAGCAGCCCGAGACAGGTACCCTACGAGCAGTACTTC	CASSPRQVPYEQYF
TRBJ1-2	TRBV20-1	NA	few	TGCAGTGCTAGAGGGAGGATTGGCTACACCTTC	CSARGRIGYTF
TRBJ2-3	TRBV5-6	TRBD2	NA	TGTGCCAGCAGCTTCGACCTTAGCGGGAGGAGCACAGATACGCAGTATTTT	CASSFDLSGRSTDTQYF
TRBJ2-5	TRBV4-2	TRBD2	NA	TGTGCCAGCAGCCAAGAAGCTCTAGCGGGAGGTGGAGAGACCCAGTACTTC	CASSQEALAGGGETQYF
TRBJ1-1	TRBV29-1	NA	NA	TGCAGCGTGGGCGACGACACTGAAGCTTTCTTT	CSVGDDTEAFF